A selection of T cell receptor beta chains follows, all from one sample in a study of blood T cell repertoires in COVID-19. TCRdb's table, derived via immunoSEQ multiplex PCR, lists solely in-frame clones and lacks some. Of more than 45,000 clones in the sample, 85% to 95% were seen once. The source material was peripheral blood. All receptors come from a woman older than 75 with acute or convalescent COVID-19. Both conserved end residues are part of each CDR3. The D gene is left open where the match is weak. Some rows have no size entry. The others give once, few or many, or a class for an expanded clone.

j_call: TRBJ2-5
clone_size: NA
d_call: TRBD1
v_call: TRBV3-1/TRBV3-2
cdr3_nt: TGTGCCAGCAGCCAAGCACGGACGACAGGGGGAGAGACCCAGTACTTC
cdr3_aa: CASSQARTTGGETQYF

j_call: TRBJ2-7
clone_size: NA
d_call: NA
v_call: TRBV14
cdr3_nt: TGTGCCAGCAGCCCGTTGGGATCCAGGGTTACCTCCTACGAGCAGTACTTC
cdr3_aa: CASSPLGSRVTSYEQYF

j_call: TRBJ1-5
clone_size: NA
d_call: TRBD1
v_call: TRBV4-1
cdr3_nt: TGCGCCAGCAGCCAAGGGACCCTGGGACAGCTCAATCAGCCCCAGCATTTT
cdr3_aa: CASSQGTLGQLNQPQHF

j_call: TRBJ2-1
clone_size: NA
d_call: TRBD2
v_call: TRBV2
cdr3_nt: TGTGCCAGCAGTCCGACTAGCGGGTCCTACAATGAGCAGTTCTTC
cdr3_aa: CASSPTSGSYNEQFF

j_call: TRBJ2-1
clone_size: NA
d_call: TRBD2
v_call: TRBV10-3
cdr3_nt: TGTGCCATCAGTGAGACCCATACCGCGGGAGCCTACAATGAGCAGTTCTTC
cdr3_aa: CAISETHTAGAYNEQFF

j_call: TRBJ1-2
clone_size: NA
d_call: NA
v_call: TRBV5-4
cdr3_nt: TGTGCCAGCAGCTTGGAGACAACTTATGGCTACACCTTC
cdr3_aa: CASSLETTYGYTF

j_call: TRBJ2-2
clone_size: NA
d_call: TRBD2
v_call: TRBV4-2
cdr3_nt: TGTGCCAGCAGCCAAGAGGTGGCGGGAGTCACCGGGGAGCTGTTTTTT
cdr3_aa: CASSQEVAGVTGELFF

j_call: TRBJ1-2
clone_size: NA
d_call: NA
v_call: TRBV2
cdr3_nt: TGTGCCAGCAGTTCTACAGACCCTAACTATGGCTACACCTTC
cdr3_aa: CASSSTDPNYGYTF

j_call: TRBJ1-4
clone_size: NA
d_call: TRBD1
v_call: TRBV6-5
cdr3_nt: TGTGCCAGCAGAACCGCCGGACAGGGGGGAGAAAAACTGTTTTTT
cdr3_aa: CASRTAGQGGEKLFF

j_call: TRBJ1-3
clone_size: NA
d_call: NA
v_call: TRBV18
cdr3_nt: TGTGCCAGCTCACCTCAGCAGGATTTCGGTGGAAACACCATATATTTT
cdr3_aa: CASSPQQDFGGNTIYF

j_call: TRBJ2-1
clone_size: NA
d_call: NA
v_call: TRBV9
cdr3_nt: TGTGCCAGCAGCGTAGGGGTGGCTAGCAGGTACAATGAGCAGTTCTTC
cdr3_aa: CASSVGVASRYNEQFF

j_call: TRBJ2-2
clone_size: NA
d_call: NA
v_call: TRBV7-2
cdr3_nt: TGTGCCAGCAGCTTAGAGCGCGGGCACACCGGGGAGCTGTTTTTT
cdr3_aa: CASSLERGHTGELFF

j_call: TRBJ1-2
clone_size: NA
d_call: TRBD1
v_call: TRBV5-5
cdr3_nt: TGTGCCAGCAGCTCGATACAGGGGAACTATGGCTACACCTTC
cdr3_aa: CASSSIQGNYGYTF

j_call: TRBJ2-5
clone_size: NA
d_call: TRBD1
v_call: TRBV2
cdr3_nt: TGTGCCAGCCGGACAGGGAGGGAGACCCAGTACTTC
cdr3_aa: CASRTGRETQYF

j_call: TRBJ1-6
clone_size: NA
d_call: TRBD1
v_call: TRBV4-1
cdr3_nt: TGCGCCAGCAGCCAAGAGGACAGGGGGCGCAGTAGGGCCCTCCACTTT
cdr3_aa: CASSQEDRGRSRALHF

j_call: TRBJ2-7
clone_size: NA
d_call: NA
v_call: TRBV12-2
cdr3_nt: TGTGCAAGTCGCTTAAGTCGACTAGCCCATTGGTCGGACGAGCAGTACTTC
cdr3_aa: CASRLSRLAHWSDEQYF

j_call: TRBJ2-5
clone_size: NA
d_call: NA
v_call: TRBV24-1
cdr3_nt: TGTGCCACCAGTGATCCCCCGGGTGCGCAAGAGACCCAGTACTTC
cdr3_aa: CATSDPPGAQETQYF

j_call: TRBJ1-6
clone_size: few
d_call: NA
v_call: TRBV3-1/TRBV3-2
cdr3_nt: TGTGCCAGCAGCCAAGAGGTGACAAGAAATTCACCCCTCCACTTT
cdr3_aa: CASSQEVTRNSPLHF

j_call: TRBJ2-1
clone_size: NA
d_call: NA
v_call: TRBV18
cdr3_nt: TGTGCCAGCTCAAGCTTCTCGGGACTCACCAATGAGCAGTTCTTC
cdr3_aa: CASSSFSGLTNEQFF

j_call: TRBJ2-4
clone_size: once
d_call: TRBD2
v_call: TRBV27
cdr3_nt: TGTGCCAGCAGTTCGGGGACTAGCGGGAAGGTGAACATTCAGTACTTC
cdr3_aa: CASSSGTSGKVNIQYF

j_call: TRBJ2-4
clone_size: NA
d_call: NA
v_call: TRBV11-2
cdr3_nt: TGTGCCAGCAGCCCTGCCGGTATCGGCGGCATTCAGTACTTC
cdr3_aa: CASSPAGIGGIQYF

j_call: TRBJ1-3
clone_size: NA
d_call: TRBD1
v_call: TRBV7-2
cdr3_nt: TGTGCCAGCAGCCGCGACAGGGATGGAAACACCATATATTTT
cdr3_aa: CASSRDRDGNTIYF

j_call: TRBJ2-2
clone_size: once
d_call: TRBD1
v_call: TRBV7-9
cdr3_nt: TGTGCCAGCAGCTTAGACAGGGGAATAAACACCGGGGAGCTGTTTTTT
cdr3_aa: CASSLDRGINTGELFF

j_call: TRBJ2-3
clone_size: NA
d_call: TRBD1
v_call: TRBV7-2
cdr3_nt: TGTGCCAGCAGCTTAGAGGGACAGGGCAGATGGCAGTATTTT
cdr3_aa: CASSLEGQGRWQYF

j_call: TRBJ2-1
clone_size: NA
d_call: NA
v_call: TRBV20-1
cdr3_nt: TGCAGTGCTAGAGGGAGCGCGGAGCAGTTCTTC
cdr3_aa: CSARGSAEQFF

j_call: TRBJ2-5
clone_size: NA
d_call: TRBD2
v_call: TRBV18
cdr3_nt: TGTGCCAGCTCACCAATCACTAGCGGGAACCAAGAGACCCAGTACTTC
cdr3_aa: CASSPITSGNQETQYF

j_call: TRBJ2-3
clone_size: NA
d_call: NA
v_call: TRBV6-7
cdr3_nt: TGTGCCAGCCTCCTTAGGGGGGGGAACACAGATACGCAGTATTTT
cdr3_aa: CASLLRGGNTDTQYF

j_call: TRBJ2-7
clone_size: NA
d_call: TRBD1
v_call: TRBV2
cdr3_nt: TGTGCCAGTCCGGGACAGGGGGCCAGCGAGCAGTACTTC
cdr3_aa: CASPGQGASEQYF

j_call: TRBJ1-1
clone_size: NA
d_call: TRBD1
v_call: TRBV5-4
cdr3_nt: TGTGCCAGCAGCTTCGGGGGGGGACAGGGGTCTTCAATCACTGAAGCTTTCTTT
cdr3_aa: CASSFGGGQGSSITEAFF

j_call: TRBJ1-4
clone_size: NA
d_call: NA
v_call: TRBV19
cdr3_nt: TGTGCCAGTTCAGTCGACTGGCGGGAAAAACTGTTTTTT
cdr3_aa: CASSVDWREKLFF

j_call: TRBJ1-4
clone_size: NA
d_call: NA
v_call: TRBV27
cdr3_nt: TGTGCCAGCAGTCCGCGGGGAGACAATGAAAAACTGTTTTTT
cdr3_aa: CASSPRGDNEKLFF

j_call: TRBJ2-7
clone_size: NA
d_call: NA
v_call: TRBV11-3
cdr3_nt: TGTGCCAGCAGCTCCCCGTCCCGGCCGGGGATCAACGAGCAGTACTTC
cdr3_aa: CASSSPSRPGINEQYF

j_call: TRBJ2-5
clone_size: NA
d_call: NA
v_call: TRBV10-3
cdr3_nt: TGTGCCATCAGTGGTGATCCGCAGTTTTTAGAGACCCAGTACTTC
cdr3_aa: CAISGDPQFLETQYF

j_call: TRBJ1-2
clone_size: once
d_call: TRBD1
v_call: TRBV6-5
cdr3_nt: TGTGCCAGCAGTTACTCGGGGACAGGGAACTATGGCTACACCTTC
cdr3_aa: CASSYSGTGNYGYTF

j_call: TRBJ1-2
clone_size: NA
d_call: NA
v_call: TRBV6-2/TRBV6-3
cdr3_nt: TGTGCCAGCAGCCTCACGGGGGAGGCTAACTATGGCTACACCTTC
cdr3_aa: CASSLTGEANYGYTF

j_call: TRBJ1-4
clone_size: NA
d_call: NA
v_call: TRBV18
cdr3_nt: TGTGCCAGCTCACCACTGGAGAGCGGGGGAAAGCTGTTTTTT
cdr3_aa: CASSPLESGGKLFF

j_call: TRBJ1-1
clone_size: NA
d_call: TRBD1
v_call: TRBV2
cdr3_nt: TGTGCCAGCAGGGGACAGCTTATGAACACTGAAGCTTTCTTT
cdr3_aa: CASRGQLMNTEAFF

j_call: TRBJ2-1
clone_size: medium-sized
d_call: NA
v_call: TRBV30
cdr3_nt: TGTGCCTGGAGTACAGAGACAGCCTACAATGAGCAGTTCTTC
cdr3_aa: CAWSTETAYNEQFF